The clone carrying this T cell receptor beta chain was counted a few times. Its target is unknown. The data are from a study of T cell repertoires in cytomegalovirus infection. The CDR3 loop spans 15 amino acids. In germline, CDR1 is SGHTA, CDR2 FQGNSA. V lost 4 bases and J 2 bases, leaving 13 bases between the germline ends. MiXCR was run by TCRdb on the reads, yielding one entry per CDR3 protein. The table shows roughly 500,000 distinct CDR3 sequences, with about 39% occurring only once. Specimen: cultured PBMCs, collected from culture after CMV antigen stimulation. The chain couples TRBV7-2 to TRBJ2-3; TRBD1 is a possible D gene (6 bases). The receptor's source is a human donor in good health (CMV status not recorded). Some clones in this sample may be carry-over from other donors' samples. CDR3 amino acids: CASSSLGANTDTQYF. Written as DNA, the CDR3 is TGTGCCAGCAGCTCTCTGGGGGCCAACACAGATACGCAGTATTTT.